The sequence of this TCR beta chain was determined in a study of regulatory T cells in long-lasting Graves disease. This clonotype was found many times. Time point defined: newly diagnosed GD, antithyroid drugs for less than 3 months. PBMC-derived RNA was used for the TCR library. Germline V CDR1 and CDR2: KGHSH, LQKENI. V lost 0 bases to trimming and J lost 5 bases; unmatched junction nucleotides: 4. This CDR3 has 15 amino acids. The TCR beta library used iRepertoire HTBI primers with Arm-PCR amplification of CDR3. MiXCR, applied by TCRdb to the multiplex PCR reads, yields one record per CDR3 protein. This table holds about 440,000 distinct CDR3 sequences, around 15% found once. The data were also submitted as part of a second study, on T cells in Graves' hyperthyroidism and ophthalmopathy.

The TCR comes from a woman between 18 and 29 years old with Graves disease. This sample comprised peripheral blood mononuclear cells (PBMCs), obtained at new diagnosis, from a patient treated with antithyroid drugs. The chain is built from TRBV18 and TRBJ2-7; 10 nucleotides agree with TRBD2. The chain's CDR3 is CASSPPIAGGHEQYF. The CDR3 bases are TGTGCCAGCTCACCACCGATAGCGGGAGGACACGAGCAGTACTTC.